The 18 T cell receptor beta chains reported below all come from one sample, sequenced in a study of immune heterogeneity within non-small cell lung tumors. Samples each supplied 450 to 700 ng of bulk tumor genomic DNA as template. The authors collected several far-apart biopsies from each primary tumor during surgery. Curative surgical treatment was performed in patients who had newly diagnosed, untreated non-small cell lung cancer. The TCR beta CDR3 region was amplified by multiplex PCR employing 32 V and 13 J primers. Via MiXCR, TCRdb re-called the multiplex PCR reads, giving one row per CDR3 protein. There are about 20,000 distinct CDR3 sequences in the sample; 25% to 30% occur only once, and around 3.8% lies in the top ten. The sample taken for sequencing was lung tumor tissue. The receptors come from a man aged 40-55 years with non-small cell lung cancer.

This chain uses TRBV20-1 with TRBJ1-2; 7 positions agree with TRBD1. Looked up from germline, CDR1 is DFQATT and CDR2 is SNEGSKA (reference sequence). The CDR3 runs 15 residues. Trimming at V came to 4 bases and at J to 1 base, leaving 9 bases not matched to a gene. The DNA of the CDR3 is TGCAGTGCTATAACCGGGACAGCACTTAACTATGGCTACACCTTC. Translating it yields CSAITGTALNYGYTF.

Ten or more counts support this clonotype. The rearrangement joins TRBV7-2 to TRBJ2-7; 9 nucleotides align to TRBD1. The germline V gene encodes CDR1 SGHTA and CDR2 FQGNSA. V shed 5 bases, J shed 6 bases, and the junction held 8 bases outside the gene matches. The CDR3 spans 14 residues. This CDR3 is CASSPDRGFGEQYF. DNA for the CDR3: TGTGCCAGCAGCCCGGACAGGGGTTTTGGCGAGCAGTACTTC. Full variable domain (rest looked up from reference TRBV7-2 and TRBJ2-7): GAGVSQSPSNKVTEKGKDVELRCDPISGHTALYWYRQSLGQGLEFLIYFQGNSAPDKSGLPSDRFSAERTGGSVSTLTIQRTQQEDSAVYLCASSPDRGFGEQYFGPGTRLTVT.

As to this clonotype: The junction and the germline gene differ at one end; a read error may be behind it. In nucleotides, the CDR3 is TGTGCCAGCAGCGTAAAGGACTGGGAGCCGTTTTTT. Translation gives CASSVKDWEPFF. The chain links TRBV9 to TRBJ2-2, with D perhaps TRBD2 (5 bases). CDR1 is SGDLS, CDR2 YYNGEE, per germline. The CDR3 is 12 residues long.

This clonotype was seen a few times. One end of the junction does not line up with germline, which may come from a read error. The genes are TRBV5-1 and TRBJ1-1; D unclear. Germline assignment: CDR1 SGHRS and CDR2 YFSETQ. The CDR3 has 12 amino acids. The CDR3 nucleotides are TGCGCCGGCAGCCAAGGTGGGGTCGAAGCTTTCTTT. Its protein product is CAGSQGGVEAFF. Complete variable domain (other parts from reference TRBV5-1 and TRBJ1-1): KAGVTQTPRYLIKTRGQQVTLSCSPISGHRSVSWYQQTPGQGLQFLFEYFSETQRNKGNFPGRFSGRQFSNSRSEMNVSTLELGDSALYLCAGSQGGVEAFFGQGTRLTVV.

This clonotype has ten or more counts. This chain uses TRBV11-2 with TRBJ1-3; D is undetermined. Germline CDR1 is SGHAT and CDR2 is FQNNGV. Trimming left V 6 bases short and J 0 bases short, with 12 bases between. The CDR3 contains 15 residues. The CDR3 sequence is CASSFTETSGNTIYF. CDR3 nucleotide sequence: TGTGCCAGCAGTTTTACAGAGACCTCTGGAAACACCATATATTTT.

This clonotype was seen only a few times. V is TRBV5-1 and J is TRBJ2-1, with D hard to call. The CDR3 spans 11 residues. Germline V gene data show CDR1 as SGHRS and CDR2 as YFSETQ. Trimming took off 0 bases at V and 10 bases at J, with 5 bases between the two ends. This chain's CDR3 is CASSLGQEQFF. CDR3 DNA sequence: TGCGCCAGCAGCTTGGGACAAGAGCAGTTCTTC.

Only a few counts were recorded for this clonotype. The chain combines TRBV5-5 with TRBJ1-6; 9 nucleotides align to TRBD1. CDR3 length equals 17 residues. The germline V gene has CDR1 SGHKS and CDR2 YYEKEE (reference sequence). The junction had 12 bases not matched to a gene; V was cut back by 3 bases and J by 8 bases. The CDR3 loop reads CASSSETGTGRHSPLHF. The CDR3 coding sequence is TGTGCCAGCAGCTCTGAAACCGGGACAGGGCGGCATTCACCCCTCCACTTT.

The chain links TRBV27 to TRBJ2-5; D remains ambiguous. The CDR3 runs 12 residues. V shed 7 bases and J shed 1 base, with 7 bases lying between them. Looked up from germline, CDR1 is MNHEY and CDR2 is SMNVEV (reference sequence). CDR3 sequence: CASTDTQETQYF. CDR3 nucleotide sequence: TGTGCCAGCACCGACACCCAAGAGACCCAGTACTTC.

By share, this clonotype ranks as medium-sized (0.01 to 0.1%). The gene calls are TRBV20-1 and TRBJ2-6; the D is unclear. This CDR3 comprises 14 residues. Deletions cut 1 base from V and 0 bases from J, with 4 bases between. Germline assignment: CDR1 DFQATT and CDR2 SNEGSKA (reference sequence). The CDR3 loop reads CSARGTSGANVLTF. The CDR3 DNA is TGCAGTGCTAGAGGAACCTCTGGGGCCAACGTCCTGACTTTC.

For this clonotype: A much larger clone lies one base from this, so it may be a read error. The rearrangement joins TRBV6-2 or TRBV6-3 to TRBJ1-5; D may be TRBD1 (5 bases). This CDR3 region has 14 residues. V dropped 8 bases and J dropped 0 bases, with 11 bases sitting between them. Germline V gene data show CDR1 as MNHEY and CDR2 as SVGEGT. The CDR3 DNA follows: TGTGCCAGCGGGGCATGGCGTAGCAATCAGCCCCAGCATTTT. It translates to CASGAWRSNQPQHF.

A remark on this clonotype: A much larger clone differs from this one at a single base, so this may be a read error. Since the CDR3 does not end with the conserved phenylalanine or tryptophan, this likely comes from a read error. The V and J genes are TRBV5-5 and TRBJ2-7; 8 bases are a match to TRBD2. This CDR3 has 13 residues. Germline CDR1 reads SGHKS; CDR2 reads YYEKEE (reference sequence). Trimming took 1 base from V and 3 from J; bases not matched to a gene: 0. The CDR3 is CASSLRGGYEQYL. The CDR3 region has the DNA TGTGCCAGCAGCTTGCGGGGGGGCTACGAGCAGTACCTC.

Ten or more counts support this clonotype. V gene TRBV12-3 or TRBV12-4 combines with J gene TRBJ1-2; TRBD1 might be the D (6 bases). Trimming pared 6 bases from V and 0 bases from J, leaving 11 bases between. The CDR3 is 14 amino acids. The CDR3 region is CASRTQGTNYGYTF. The CDR3 nucleotides read TGTGCCAGCAGGACACAGGGTACTAACTATGGCTACACCTTC.

This clonotype was counted many times. The genes are TRBV20-1 and TRBJ2-1; maybe TRBD2 (6 bases). The V gene lost 3 bases and the J gene lost 3 bases, with 18 bases spanning the gap. This CDR3 is built from 16 residues. The V gene's germline CDR1 is DFQATT and CDR2 SNEGSKA (reference sequence). The CDR3 sequence is CSASSRRGGIYNEQFF. CDR3 nucleotides: TGCAGTGCTAGTAGTAGGCGGGGAGGAATCTACAATGAGCAGTTCTTC.

In the case of this clonotype: A read error may be the cause here, since a much bigger clone is one base away. The rearrangement uses TRBV6-6 and TRBJ2-7; tentative D call: TRBD2 (6 bases). CDR1 is MNHNY and CDR2 is SVGAGI in the germline V gene (reference sequence). This CDR3 is 15 amino acids long. The V gene lost 0 bases and the J gene lost 8 bases, with 17 bases spanning the gap. CDR3 sequence: CASSYSGTGARKQYF. The CDR3 nucleotides read TGTGCCAGCAGTTACTCGGGAACGGGAGCACGCAAGCAGTACTTC.

This clonotype has only a few counts. The genes are TRBV5-8 and TRBJ2-3; tentative D call: TRBD1 (6 bases). Trimming stripped 6 bases from V and 0 bases from J, with 11 bases between. CDR3 length: 14 residues. Germline V gene sequence: CDR1 SGHTS, CDR2 YDEGEE. The CDR3 loop reads CASKRTASTDTQYF. The CDR3 nucleotides read TGTGCCAGCAAGAGGACAGCTAGCACAGATACGCAGTATTTT. The full variable domain, completed using reference TRBV5-8 and TRBJ2-3, is EAGVTQSPTHLIKTRGQQATLRCSPISGHTSVYWYQQALGLGLQFLLWYDEGEERNRGNFPPRFSGRQFPNYSSELNVNALELEDSALYLCASKRTASTDTQYFGPGTRLTVL.

This clonotype is medium-sized by share. The rearrangement joins TRBV28 to TRBJ1-5, with TRBD1 as a possible D gene (5 bases). CDR1 and CDR2 (germline): MDHEN, SYDVKM. Deletions cut 6 bases from V and 4 bases from J, with 13 bases between. There are 14 residues in the CDR3. The CDR3 loop reads CASSRDFWNQPQHF. CDR3 DNA: TGTGCCAGCAGCCGGGACTTCTGGAATCAGCCCCAGCATTTT. The whole variable domain, filled in from reference TRBV28 and TRBJ1-5, reads DVKVTQSSRYLVKRTGEKVFLECVQDMDHENMFWYRQDPGLGLRLIYFSYDVKMKEKGDIPEGYSVSREKKERFSLILESASTNQTSMYLCASSRDFWNQPQHFGDGTRLSIL.

With regard to this clonotype: Being one base from a much bigger clone, this may be a read error. The rearrangement links TRBV20-1 to TRBJ1-2; 7 positions match TRBD1. Germline CDR1 and CDR2: DFQATT and SNEGSKA (reference sequence). This CDR3 region has 14 residues. DNA for the CDR3: TGCATTGCTAGCCGGGACAGCAATAACTATGGCTACACCTTC. Amino acids: CIASRDSNNYGYTF.

The CDR3 sequence: CSHTSGRDSYNEQFF. The CDR3 DNA is TGCAGCCATACTAGCGGGAGAGATTCCTACAATGAGCAGTTCTTC. The genes are TRBV20-1 and TRBJ2-1, with 11 positions matching TRBD2. In germline, CDR1 is DFQATT, CDR2 SNEGSKA (reference sequence). This CDR3 is 15 amino acids long.